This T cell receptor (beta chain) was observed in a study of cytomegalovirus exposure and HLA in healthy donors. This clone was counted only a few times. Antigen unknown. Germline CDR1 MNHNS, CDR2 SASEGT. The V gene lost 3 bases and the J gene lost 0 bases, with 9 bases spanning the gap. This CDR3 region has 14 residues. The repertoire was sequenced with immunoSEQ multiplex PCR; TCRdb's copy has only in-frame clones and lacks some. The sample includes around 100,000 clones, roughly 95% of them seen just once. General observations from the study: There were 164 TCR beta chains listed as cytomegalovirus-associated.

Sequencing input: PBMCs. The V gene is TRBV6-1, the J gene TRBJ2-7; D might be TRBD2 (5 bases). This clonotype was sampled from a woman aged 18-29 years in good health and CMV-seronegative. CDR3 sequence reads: CASSDSGLSYEQYF. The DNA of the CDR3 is TGTGCCAGCAGTGACAGCGGACTCTCCTACGAGCAGTACTTC.